This T cell receptor beta chain is from a study of CD8 T cells in Susac syndrome. Comment on this clonotype: Its cognate antigen is unknown.

An input of roughly 0.5 to 1 ug of RNA was subjected to reverse transcription using random hexamers. Each CDR3 protein gets one entry after TCRdb re-called the immunoSEQ multiplex PCR reads with MiXCR. The sample carries roughly 2,200 distinct CDR3 sequences, over 65% recorded once. The germline V gene has CDR1 SEHNR and CDR2 FQNEAQ (reference sequence). Germline trimming cut 4 bases from V and 2 bases from J; bases unmatched to any gene: 5. The CDR3 covers 15 residues. Study-wide points: Total CD8+ and CD8+ TEMRA repertoires contained 15 to 20 and five Susac-specific public clones, respectively.

The definition of memory subsets for TEMRA sorting was based on CD27 and CD45RA staining. Purification of the CD8+ and CD4+ T cells relied on negative isolation, and TEMRA cells underwent FACS enrichment. V is TRBV7-9 and J is TRBJ2-7, with 10 bases fitting TRBD1. The clonotype originates from a human donor with Susac syndrome. Specimen: CD8+ TEMRA cells from PBMCs. Documented subset: FACS-sorted terminally differentiated effector memory CD8+ T cells re-expressing CD45RA (CD8+ TEMRA). The CDR3 sequence is CASSSRDRGAYEQYF. The CDR3 bases are TGTGCCAGCAGCTCCCGGGACAGGGGTGCCTACGAGCAGTACTTC.